Reported below is one T cell receptor (beta chain). Its cognate antigen is unknown. This specimen comes from a study of memory CD4+ T cells and cytomegalovirus serostatus. Study-wide results and caveats: Suggested: most of the CMV-linked TCR signature lies in CD4+ memory cells. CD4+ memory repertoires contained about two fifths of the 164 reported CMV TCRbeta sequences.

Single viable CD3+CD4+CD8-CD45RO+ cells were sorted as the memory CD4+ T cells. Positive selection with CD4 microbeads enriched total CD4+ T cells. The table came from immunoSEQ multiplex PCR; TCRdb's copy has only in-frame clones and leaves some out. Of over 35,000 clones in the sample, approximately 78% are singletons; the top ten hold 0.94%. Sequencing was done on a sample of memory CD4+ T cells from blood. The source of this sequence is an adult in good health and CMV-seronegative.

The CDR3 here is CASTLRGAQTNEQFF. The CDR3 DNA follows: TGTGCCAGCACCCTGAGAGGGGCGCAGACCAATGAGCAGTTCTTC. The J gene is TRBJ2-1, the V gene TRBV7-9; D may match TRBD1 or TRBD2 (5 bases each). Trimming removed 7 bases at V and 6 bases at J, with 19 bases between. The germline gives CDR1 SEHNR, CDR2 FQNEAQ (reference sequence). This CDR3 has 15 amino acids.